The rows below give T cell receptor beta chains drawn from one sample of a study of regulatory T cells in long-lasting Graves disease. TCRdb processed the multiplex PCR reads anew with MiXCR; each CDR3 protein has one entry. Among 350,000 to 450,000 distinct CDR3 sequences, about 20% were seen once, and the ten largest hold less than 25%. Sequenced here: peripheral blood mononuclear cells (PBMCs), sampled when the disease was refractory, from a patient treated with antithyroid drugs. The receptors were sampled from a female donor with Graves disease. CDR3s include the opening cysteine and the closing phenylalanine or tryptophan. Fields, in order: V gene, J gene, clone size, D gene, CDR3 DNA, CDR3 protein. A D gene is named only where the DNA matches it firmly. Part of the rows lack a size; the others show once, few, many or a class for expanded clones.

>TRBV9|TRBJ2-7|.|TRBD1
TGTGCCAGCAGCGCCGGGACAGGGGATGAGCAGTACTTC
CASSAGTGDEQYF
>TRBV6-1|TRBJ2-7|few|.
TGTGCCAGCAGTCGCACGGGACGGCCCTACGAGCAGTACTTC
CASSRTGRPYEQYF
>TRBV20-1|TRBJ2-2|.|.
TGCAGTGCTCTAGCGACCGGGGAGCTGTTTTTT
CSALATGELFF
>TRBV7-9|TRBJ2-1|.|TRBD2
TGTGCCAGCAGCTTCGACCTAGCGGGAGGGCCGGGTGAGCAGTTCTTC
CASSFDLAGGPGEQFF
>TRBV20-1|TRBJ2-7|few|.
TGCAGTGCTAGGGGACCGGGACATACCTCCTACGAGCAGTACTTC
CSARGPGHTSYEQYF
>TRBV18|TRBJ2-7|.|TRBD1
TGTGCCAGCTCATCCTACAGGGGTGAGATATTCTACGAGCAGTACTTC
CASSSYRGEIFYEQYF
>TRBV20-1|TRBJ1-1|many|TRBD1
TGCAGTGCTAGACCGCCGCCGACTCCGGGACAGGGCTGGAAAAGAGTTACTAATCCAGAAGCTTTCTTT
CSARPPPTPGQGWKRVTNPEAFF
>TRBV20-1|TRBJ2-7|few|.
TGCAGTGCTGTTCGGGACAACTCCTACGAGCAGTACTTC
CSAVRDNSYEQYF
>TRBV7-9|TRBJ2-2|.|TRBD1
TGTGCCAGCAGCAACCAACAGGGGGCAAGCGCCGGGGAACTGTTTTTT
CASSNQQGASAGELFF
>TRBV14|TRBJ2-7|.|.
TGTGCCAGCGGCCAAGGGAATTCATACGGCGAGCAGTACTTC
CASGQGNSYGEQYF
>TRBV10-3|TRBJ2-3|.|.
TGTGCCATCTGGGGGGGGGGGGCCACAGATACGCAGTATTTT
CAIWGGGATDTQYF
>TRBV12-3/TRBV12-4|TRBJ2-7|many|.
TGTGCCAGCAGGCCCGGATCGATGGACGAGCAGTACTTC
CASRPGSMDEQYF
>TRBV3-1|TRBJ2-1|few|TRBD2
TGTGCCTCCACGATAGCGGGAGGTCGGAGCTCCTACAATGAGCAGTTCTTC
CASTIAGGRSSYNEQFF
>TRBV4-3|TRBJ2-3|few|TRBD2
TGCGCCAGCAGCCAAGATGACGGGAGGGTCACAGATACGCAGTATTTT
CASSQDDGRVTDTQYF
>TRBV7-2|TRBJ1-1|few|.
TGTGCCAGCAGCTCAACATACACTGAAGCTTTCTTT
CASSSTYTEAFF
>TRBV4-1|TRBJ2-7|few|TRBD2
TGCGCCAGCAGCCAAGGACTAGCGGGAACCTCCTACGAGCAGTACTTC
CASSQGLAGTSYEQYF
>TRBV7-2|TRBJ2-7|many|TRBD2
TGTGCCAGCAGCTTAGGTAGCGGGAGGAATAACGAGCAGTACTTC
CASSLGSGRNNEQYF
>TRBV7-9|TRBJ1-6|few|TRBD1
TGTGCCAGCAGCCCCGGGGGAGGACAGGGAGGTTCACCCCTCCACTTT
CASSPGGGQGGSPLHF
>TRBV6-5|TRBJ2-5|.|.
TGTGCCAGCAGTTATTCCGAGAAGGGGATGCTTAGGGAGACCCAGTACTTC
CASSYSEKGMLRETQYF
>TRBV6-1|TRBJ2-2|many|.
TGTGCCAGCGGGGAGCCTTCCACCGGGGAGCTGTTTTTT
CASGEPSTGELFF
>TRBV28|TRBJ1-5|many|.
TGTGCCAGCAGTTTAGCAGGTTCTAAGCCCCAGCATTTT
CASSLAGSKPQHF
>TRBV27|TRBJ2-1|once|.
TGTGCCAGCAAGGTAGGACACCTCAAGGAGCAGTTCTTC
CASKVGHLKEQFF
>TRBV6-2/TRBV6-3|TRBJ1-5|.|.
TGTGCCAGCAGTTACGCGGGGTGGGATCAGCCCCAGCATTTT
CASSYAGWDQPQHF
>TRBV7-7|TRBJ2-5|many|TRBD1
TGTGCTAGCAGCTTATATGGGACAGGGTTGGAGACCCAGTACTTC
CASSLYGTGLETQYF
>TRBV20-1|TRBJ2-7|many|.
TGCAGTGCTTCGTCGGGGATCTACGAGCAGTACTTC
CSASSGIYEQYF
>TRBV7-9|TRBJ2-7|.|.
TGTGCCAGCAGCTTAGCACAGGCCCCCTACGAGCAGTACTTC
CASSLAQAPYEQYF
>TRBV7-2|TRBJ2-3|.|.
TGTGCCAGCAGCCAAGGACAGAAAACAGATACGCAGTATTTT
CASSQGQKTDTQYF
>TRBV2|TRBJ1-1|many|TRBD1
TGTGCCAGCAGCCCTGACAGGGGGTATGGTGAAGCTTTCTTT
CASSPDRGYGEAFF
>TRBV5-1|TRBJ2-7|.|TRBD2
TGCGCCAGCAGCCCGGGACTAGCGGGGGGTGAGCAGTACTTC
CASSPGLAGGEQYF
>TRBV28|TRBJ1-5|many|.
TGTGCCAGCAGACCCGACAATAGCAATCAGCCCCAGCATTTT
CASRPDNSNQPQHF
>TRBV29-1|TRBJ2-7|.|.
TGCAGCGTTGTGTCCACATCCTACGAGCAGTACTTC
CSVVSTSYEQYF
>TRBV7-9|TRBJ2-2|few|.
TGTGCCAGCAGTACTAACCGGGACCTAAACACCGGGGAGCTGTTTTTT
CASSTNRDLNTGELFF
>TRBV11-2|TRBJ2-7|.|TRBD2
TGTGTCAGCAGCCCCCGCGGGAGCTCCTACGAGCAGTACTTC
CVSSPRGSSYEQYF
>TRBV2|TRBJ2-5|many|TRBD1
TGTGCCAGCAGGCTTAGACAGGGGGCGGAGACCCAGTACTTC
CASRLRQGAETQYF
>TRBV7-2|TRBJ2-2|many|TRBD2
TGTGCCAGCAGCTCTGGTCTAGCGGGTACTCCCGGGGAGCTGTTTTTT
CASSSGLAGTPGELFF
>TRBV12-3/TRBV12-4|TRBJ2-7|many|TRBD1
TGTGCCAGCACTCGAACAGGGGGCATCGGCGAGCAGTACTTC
CASTRTGGIGEQYF
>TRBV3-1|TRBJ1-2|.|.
TGTGCCAGCAGCCGGGGGTGGGCGGATGGCTACACCTTC
CASSRGWADGYTF
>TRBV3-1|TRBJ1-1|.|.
TGTGCCAGCAGCTCCCCTACAGGGCAGAACACTGAAGCTTTCTTT
CASSSPTGQNTEAFF
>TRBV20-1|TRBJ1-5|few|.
TGCAGTGCTGGAGACTTGAGGGGATATCAGCCCCAGCATTTT
CSAGDLRGYQPQHF
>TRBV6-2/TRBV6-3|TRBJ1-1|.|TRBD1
TGTGCCAGCAGTTACGGACGGGACAGGGCTGGGTATGAAGCTTTCTTT
CASSYGRDRAGYEAFF
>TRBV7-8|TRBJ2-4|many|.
TGTGCCAGCAGCTTAAGGACAGAAAACATTCAGTACTTC
CASSLRTENIQYF
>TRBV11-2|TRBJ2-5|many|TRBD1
TGTGCCAGCAGCTTAGAAGGACAGGGGTACCAAGAGACCCAGTACTTC
CASSLEGQGYQETQYF
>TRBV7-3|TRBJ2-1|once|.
TGTGCCAGCAGCTTCTTAGCGTGGCGGGGTGAGCAGTTCTTC
CASSFLAWRGEQFF
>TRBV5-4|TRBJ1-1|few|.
TGTGCCAGCAGCCTAACCGAACCGAACACTGAAGCTTTCTTT
CASSLTEPNTEAFF
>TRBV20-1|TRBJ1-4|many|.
TGCAGTGCTGGGCAGGGGACGATGGGTGAAAAACTGTTTTTT
CSAGQGTMGEKLFF
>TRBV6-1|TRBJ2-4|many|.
TGTGCCAGCAGTGTGGGGCTTAGGGGTCAAAACATTCAGTACTTC
CASSVGLRGQNIQYF
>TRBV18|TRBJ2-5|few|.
TGTGCCAGCTCACCACGCGATCAGGGGTCCCAAGAGACCCAGTACTTC
CASSPRDQGSQETQYF
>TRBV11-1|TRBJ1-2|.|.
TGTGCCAGCAGTTTAGCGCTATCTGGCTACACCTTC
CASSLALSGYTF
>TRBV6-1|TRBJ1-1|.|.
TGTGCCAGCAGTCCCAGGGCTTTGAACACTGGAGCTTTCTTT
CASSPRALNTGAFF
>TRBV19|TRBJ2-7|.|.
TGTGCCAGTAGTATATCGCGTCTTCCTACCTACGAGCAGTACTTC
CASSISRLPTYEQYF
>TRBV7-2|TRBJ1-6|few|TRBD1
TGTGCCAGCAGCACCCCCGGGACAGGGTTCTATAATTCACCCCTCCACTTT
CASSTPGTGFYNSPLHF
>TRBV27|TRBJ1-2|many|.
TGTGCCAGCAGGGAGGCGGGCGGCTACACCTTC
CASREAGGYTF
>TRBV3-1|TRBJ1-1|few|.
TGTGCCAGCAGCCCTCTAGGTCCCCAAGGGAACACTGAAGCTTTCTTT
CASSPLGPQGNTEAFF
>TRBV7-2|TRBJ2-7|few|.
TGTGCCAGCAGCTTAGGGACTATGGGAGCCTACGAGCAGTACTTC
CASSLGTMGAYEQYF
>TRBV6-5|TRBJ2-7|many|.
TGTGCCAGCAGTTACTCGTCACTCCTCGGAGGGAAAAACTACGAGCAGTACTTC
CASSYSSLLGGKNYEQYF